This is a list of T cell receptor beta chains from one sample in a study of blood T cell repertoires in COVID-19. Assay used: immunoSEQ multiplex PCR; TCRdb lists only in-frame clones, some missing. The sample yields hundreds of thousands of clones, around 89% seen once. The specimen was peripheral blood. All receptors derive from a woman aged 50 to 60 with active or convalescent COVID-19. The CDR3 runs from the conserved cysteine through the conserved F or W.

CDR3aa: CASTYFPGRGNDEQYF; len: 16; v_gene: TRBV5-5; j_gene: TRBJ2-7
CDR3aa: CASSLGTFTGANVLTF; len: 16; v_gene: TRBV5-4; j_gene: TRBJ2-6
CDR3aa: CASSLGTSRTDTQYF; len: 15; v_gene: TRBV5-1; j_gene: TRBJ2-3
CDR3aa: CASSLEGGSSYGYTF; len: 15; v_gene: TRBV7-9; j_gene: TRBJ1-2
CDR3aa: CASSHPGGLQYF; len: 12; v_gene: TRBV3-1/TRBV3-2; j_gene: TRBJ2-7
CDR3aa: CASSSLGSGEQFF; len: 13; v_gene: TRBV6-5; j_gene: TRBJ2-1
CDR3aa: CASSSGTGTSEQYF; len: 14; v_gene: TRBV5-1; j_gene: TRBJ2-7
CDR3aa: CASSQDLGVYYGYTF; len: 15; v_gene: TRBV14; j_gene: TRBJ1-2
CDR3aa: CASSSDSVYGYTF; len: 13; v_gene: TRBV27; j_gene: TRBJ1-2
CDR3aa: CASSVGTGISATEAFF; len: 16; v_gene: TRBV9; j_gene: TRBJ1-1
CDR3aa: CATQTDRWGDPEAFF; len: 15; v_gene: TRBV7-2; j_gene: TRBJ1-1
CDR3aa: CASSGDSSTYEQYF; len: 14; v_gene: TRBV11-1; j_gene: TRBJ2-7
CDR3aa: CASSLGQGNEKLFF; len: 14; v_gene: TRBV11-2; j_gene: TRBJ1-4
CDR3aa: CASSLIGRNTDTQYF; len: 15; v_gene: TRBV7-3; j_gene: TRBJ2-3
CDR3aa: CALTSGQDTEAFF; len: 13; v_gene: TRBV10-3; j_gene: TRBJ1-1
CDR3aa: CASSRLRDINNEQFF; len: 15; v_gene: TRBV19; j_gene: TRBJ2-1
CDR3aa: CASSQEAGAPNTGELFF; len: 17; v_gene: TRBV4-3; j_gene: TRBJ2-2
CDR3aa: CASSSVGQTLPAYEQYF; len: 17; v_gene: TRBV7-9; j_gene: TRBJ2-7
CDR3aa: CAWGDRDTEAFF; len: 12; v_gene: TRBV30; j_gene: TRBJ1-1
CDR3aa: CASSYSGQGNEKLFF; len: 15; v_gene: TRBV6-6; j_gene: TRBJ1-4
CDR3aa: CASSVGRTSGGRGETQYF; len: 18; v_gene: TRBV9; j_gene: TRBJ2-5
CDR3aa: CAWSVQAGDEQYF; len: 13; v_gene: TRBV30; j_gene: TRBJ2-7
CDR3aa: CSARFGDEQYF; len: 11; v_gene: TRBV20-1; j_gene: TRBJ2-7
CDR3aa: CAKGTGCCPRTEAFF; len: 15; v_gene: TRBV10-3; j_gene: TRBJ1-1
CDR3aa: CASSLGLAGRYEQYF; len: 15; v_gene: TRBV7-2; j_gene: TRBJ2-7
CDR3aa: CASSFTGGAEEKLFF; len: 15; v_gene: TRBV7-9; j_gene: TRBJ1-4
CDR3aa: CASSLTGTQNTGELFF; len: 16; v_gene: TRBV7-3; j_gene: TRBJ2-2
CDR3aa: CASRSLADYEQYF; len: 13; v_gene: TRBV7-9; j_gene: TRBJ2-7
CDR3aa: CASSLTGPLSGYTF; len: 14; v_gene: TRBV18; j_gene: TRBJ1-2
CDR3aa: CASSVGAPTSGRAENEQFF; len: 19; v_gene: TRBV9; j_gene: TRBJ2-1
CDR3aa: CASSRTANYGYTF; len: 13; v_gene: TRBV12-3/TRBV12-4; j_gene: TRBJ1-2
CDR3aa: CASSLGRTGTAETQYF; len: 16; v_gene: TRBV11-1; j_gene: TRBJ2-5
CDR3aa: CASSYGVSSGYEQYF; len: 15; v_gene: TRBV6-2/TRBV6-3; j_gene: TRBJ2-7
CDR3aa: CASSQGGTSGGAYNEQFF; len: 18; v_gene: TRBV4-2; j_gene: TRBJ2-1
CDR3aa: CAWTPGAVYGYTF; len: 13; v_gene: TRBV30; j_gene: TRBJ1-2
CDR3aa: CASRSGTGRETQYF; len: 14; v_gene: TRBV5-1; j_gene: TRBJ2-5
CDR3aa: CASSQGLAYSGANVLTF; len: 17; v_gene: TRBV3-1/TRBV3-2; j_gene: TRBJ2-6
CDR3aa: CASSLYVAGGPPDTGELFF; len: 19; v_gene: TRBV6-2/TRBV6-3; j_gene: TRBJ2-2